This note documents a single TCR beta chain sequence. This sample was included in a study of blood T cell repertoires in COVID-19. This CDR3 comprises 14 residues. V lost 4 bases to trimming and J lost 2 bases; unmatched junction nucleotides: 2. Germline-derived CDR1 and CDR2 are MNHEY and SMNVEV (reference sequence). Original processing methods: Reference gene primer amplification in the assay estimated nucleated cell counts. Some clones are missing from TCRdb's copy, which holds only in-frame ones; the method was immunoSEQ multiplex PCR. The V and J calls and clone size were taken over from that table, and D and trimming were inferred from the DNA. Here the sample spans about 80,000 clones, roughly 88% being singletons.

V usage is TRBV27 and J usage is TRBJ2-1; TRBD2 matches 7 bases. The sequencing sample was made of peripheral blood. This receptor was taken from a woman of 80 years or more with acute or convalescent COVID-19. The CDR3 DNA sequence: TGTGCCAGCAGTTCCGGGACTACCTACAATGAGCAGTTCTTC. This gives the protein CASSSGTTYNEQFF.